This T cell receptor (beta chain) was sequenced for a study of blood T cell repertoires in COVID-19. Study-wide background: Researchers got acute and convalescent COVID-19 samples from the United States, Italy and Spain. From T cells, B-cell-depleted T cells, or PBMCs came the material, which was cDNA or gDNA.

The V gene's germline CDR1 is SGHKS and CDR2 YYEKEE (reference sequence). With 2 bases clipped from V and 1 base from J, the junction kept 8 bases outside the gene matches. This CDR3 spans 16 amino acids. Per the original data handling: Amplification from reference gene primers served as the basis for estimated nucleated cell counts. Assay used: immunoSEQ multiplex PCR; TCRdb lists only in-frame clones, some missing. V and J calls and clone size are those listed in that table; D and trimming were worked out from the DNA. Counted here are 45,000 to 55,000 clones, roughly 87% occurring once; the ten biggest clones make up 6.5% to 8%.

This chain joins TRBV5-5 and TRBJ2-5, with 7 bases matching TRBD1. Sequencing used peripheral blood. This sequence originates from a man between 45 and 60 years old with active COVID-19. CDR3 amino acids: CASSFEQGQPQETQYF. CDR3 sequence (DNA): TGTGCCAGCAGCTTCGAACAGGGGCAGCCCCAAGAGACCCAGTACTTC.